These 28 T cell receptor beta chains share one sample of origin, sequenced in a study of shared clonotypes between healthy human individuals. Profiling relied on immunoSEQ multiplex PCR, and the TCRdb table lists in-frame clones only, not all of them. The data hold about 2 million clones, with just under 95% observed a single time. Naive CD8 isolation took CD45RO-negative cells positively selected for CCR7 and excluded terminally differentiated effector memory CD45RA+ cells. The sample taken for sequencing was naive CD8+ T cells sorted from blood. Every receptor here comes from a young man in good health.

The V and J genes are TRBV27 and TRBJ1-2; 11 bases agree with TRBD1. The CDR3 runs to 15 residues. The germline V gene encodes CDR1 MNHEY and CDR2 SMNVEV (reference sequence). Trimming removed 5 bases from V and 6 bases from J; junction bases left unmatched: 8. Here the CDR3 DNA reads TGTGCCAGCAGTCCCGGGACAGGGGGGTTGGATGGCTACACCTTC. Amino acid sequence: CASSPGTGGLDGYTF.

The rearrangement uses TRBV2 and TRBJ2-2, with D unclear. CDR3 size: 14 residues. Germline CDR1 is SNHLY and CDR2 is FYNNEI. V dropped 6 bases and J dropped 2 bases, with 10 bases sitting between them. This CDR3 is CASRLRPNTGELFF. The CDR3 DNA follows: TGTGCCAGCAGACTTAGACCAAACACCGGGGAGCTGTTTTTT.

The rearrangement links TRBV13 to TRBJ1-1; D remains unclear. CDR1 and CDR2 (germline): PRHDT, FYEKMQ (reference sequence). The CDR3 consists of 13 residues. V shed 5 bases and J shed 11 bases, with 18 bases lying between them. CDR3 sequence: CASSEVSGAEAFF. In DNA form, the CDR3 reads TGTGCCAGCAGCGAAGTGTCGGGAGCGGAGGCTTTCTTT.

The rearrangement uses TRBV11-2 and TRBJ1-1, with D perhaps matching TRBD1 (6 bases). This CDR3 is 15 amino acids long. V was shortened by 0 bases and J by 4 bases, with 12 bases between the two germline ends. Germline CDR1 reads SGHAT; CDR2 reads FQNNGV. The CDR3 sequence: CASSLDPGALTEAFF. The DNA for the CDR3 is TGTGCCAGCAGCTTAGATCCAGGGGCCCTCACTGAAGCTTTCTTT. Variable domain in full (rest from reference TRBV11-2 and TRBJ1-1): EAGVAQSPRYKIIEKRQSVAFWCNPISGHATLYWYQQILGQGPKLLIQFQNNGVVDDSQLPKDRFSAERLKGVDSTLKIQPAKLEDSAVYLCASSLDPGALTEAFFGQGTRLTVV.

The chain joins TRBV19 to TRBJ2-1, with D possibly TRBD2 on 6 matching bases. Looked up from germline, CDR1 is LNHDA and CDR2 is SQIVND (reference sequence). CDR3 length: 13 amino acids. With 7 bases removed from V and 4 bases from J, the gap between germline ends came to 11 bases. The CDR3 bases are TGTGCCAGTACCAGCGGGTATTACAATGAGCAGTTCTTC. The encoded protein is CASTSGYYNEQFF.

The CDR3 bases are TGTGCCAGCAGTGAAGCGCCGGGGGGGACCTACGAGCAGTACTTC. Translation: CASSEAPGGTYEQYF. V gene TRBV2 combines with J gene TRBJ2-7, with 8 bases aligning to TRBD2. This CDR3 contains 15 residues. Germline lookup yields CDR1 SNHLY and CDR2 FYNNEI. With V trimmed by 0 bases and J by 2 bases, 3 bases remained unmatched.

In its sample, this clone was seen once. This chain uses TRBV4-1 with TRBJ2-5; D remains ambiguous. Germline V gene lookup returns CDR1 MGHRA and CDR2 YSYEKL. The CDR3 covers 14 residues. Trimming cost V 3 bases and J 5 bases, with 13 bases left between them. In DNA form, the CDR3 reads TGCGCCAGCAGCCAGTTACGAACCGAGGAGACCCAGTACTTC. It encodes CASSQLRTEETQYF.

V gene TRBV9 combines with J gene TRBJ2-7; D call uncertain. Trimming shortened V by 1 base and J by 2 bases, and 7 bases separated the two germline ends. Germline CDR1 SGDLS, CDR2 YYNGEE. The CDR3 has 13 amino acids. The CDR3 loop is CASSVRETYEQYF. CDR3 coding DNA: TGTGCCAGCAGCGTAAGGGAAACCTACGAGCAGTACTTC.

This sequence joins TRBV6-1 and TRBJ2-7; D gene ambiguous. Germline V gives CDR1 MNHNS, CDR2 SASEGT. The CDR3 is 15 amino acids. V gave up 2 bases and J gave up 4 bases, with 15 bases separating them. DNA of the CDR3: TGTGCCAGCAGTGAATGGGCAGTTTTCTTTTACGAGCAGTACTTC. Translation: CASSEWAVFFYEQYF.

The chain uses TRBV9 and TRBJ1-5, with D unclear. Trimming removed 3 bases at V and 6 bases at J, with 13 bases between. The CDR3 covers 14 residues. Germline values: CDR1 SGDLS, CDR2 YYNGEE. The CDR3 reads CASSAHRSGQPQHF. CDR3 nucleotide sequence: TGTGCCAGCAGCGCCCATCGGAGCGGTCAGCCCCAGCATTTT.

There are a few counts of this clone. The rearrangement joins TRBV2 to TRBJ1-4, with a tentative D call TRBD1 (5 bases). Trimming shortened V by 7 bases and J by 11 bases, and 14 bases separated the two germline ends. CDR1 is SNHLY and CDR2 is FYNNEI in the germline V gene. This CDR3 region has 12 residues. The CDR3 loop reads CASTDGDGKLFF. For the CDR3, the DNA is TGTGCCAGCACTGACGGGGACGGGAAACTGTTTTTT.

V usage is TRBV10-2 and J usage is TRBJ1-1; tentative D call: TRBD1 (6 bases). Germline loops: CDR1 WSHSY, CDR2 SAAADI. Trimming removed 4 bases at V and 4 bases at J, with 16 bases between. The CDR3 spans 15 residues. CDR3 protein: CASSVQGGVATEAFF. In DNA form, the CDR3 reads TGCGCCAGCAGTGTACAGGGAGGGGTGGCCACTGAAGCTTTCTTT.

V gene TRBV21-1 combines with J gene TRBJ2-7; no check of the table's D call, TRBD1, against the DNA was made. TRBV21-1 is a pseudogene. The CDR3 is 18 amino acids. The CDR3 DNA is TGTGCCAGCACGAAGGGGGGACAGGGTGATTTTAATCCCTACGAGCAGTACTTC. Amino acid sequence: CASTKGGQGDFNPYEQYF.

The V and J genes are TRBV2 and TRBJ1-5, with D tentatively TRBD1 (6 bases). From germline, CDR1 is SNHLY and CDR2 FYNNEI. Deletions cut 7 bases from V and 1 base from J, with 11 bases between. This CDR3 has 14 amino acids. The CDR3: CASTKGGSNQPQHF. CDR3 coding DNA: TGTGCCAGCACCAAGGGGGGAAGCAATCAGCCCCAGCATTTT. Supplemented by reference TRBV2 and TRBJ1-5, the full variable domain reads EPEVTQTPSHQVTQMGQEVILRCVPISNHLYFYWYRQILGQKVEFLVSFYNNEISEKSEIFDDQFSVERPDGSNFTLKIRSTKLEDSAMYFCASTKGGSNQPQHFGDGTRLSIL.

This chain links TRBV5-6 with TRBJ1-1, with no clear D. CDR1 and CDR2 (germline): SGHDT, YYEEEE. Trimming cost V 2 bases and J 3 bases, with 14 bases left between them. The CDR3 runs 15 residues. For the CDR3, the DNA is TGTGCCAGCAGCTTAGGAGTTGGAGGGTACACTGAAGCTTTCTTT. Protein: CASSLGVGGYTEAFF.

The gene calls are TRBV7-9 and TRBJ1-2; D call uncertain. Trimming removed 3 bases at V and 6 bases at J, with 14 bases between. Per the germline V gene, CDR1 is SEHNR and CDR2 is FQNEAQ (reference sequence). The CDR3 totals 14 residues. The CDR3 protein is CASSFLPEGHGYTF. In DNA, the CDR3 is TGTGCCAGCAGCTTCCTCCCGGAGGGCCATGGCTACACCTTC.

The V gene is TRBV4-1, the J gene TRBJ2-7; no clear D gene. The length of the CDR3 is 14 residues. Trimming stripped 1 base from V and 2 bases from J, with 9 bases between. Germline values: CDR1 MGHRA, CDR2 YSYEKL. The chain's CDR3 is CASSQAPPAYEQYF. CDR3 sequence (DNA): TGCGCCAGCAGCCAAGCCCCCCCGGCCTACGAGCAGTACTTC.

This clone was detected only once. Other nucleotide sequences in the sample specify the same CDR3. This chain links TRBV4-1 with TRBJ1-3; unclear D gene. V lost 0 bases and J lost 0, with 6 bases in between. The CDR3 length is 15 residues. Germline loops: CDR1 MGHRA, CDR2 YSYEKL. The CDR3 DNA is TGCGCCAGCAGCCAAGATTGGGGCTCTGGAAACACCATATATTTT. This sequence encodes CASSQDWGSGNTIYF.

The chain carries TRBV11-2 and TRBJ2-1; D call uncertain. The CDR3 length is 13 residues. Germline V gene lookup returns CDR1 SGHAT and CDR2 FQNNGV. V dropped 5 bases and J dropped 8 bases, with 13 bases sitting between them. Here the CDR3 reads CASSPLLPHEQFF. The CDR3 DNA follows: TGTGCCAGCAGCCCGCTCCTGCCTCATGAGCAGTTCTTC.

V usage is TRBV5-1 and J usage is TRBJ2-3; 10 nucleotides match TRBD1. V lost 4 bases to trimming and J lost 4 bases; unmatched junction nucleotides: 9. CDR3 size: 16 residues. Germline V CDR1 and CDR2: SGHRS, YFSETQ. The CDR3 nucleotides read TGCGCCAGCAGCCCTGGAGGGACAGGGGTAGCAGATACGCAGTATTTT. Translated, it gives CASSPGGTGVADTQYF. Full variable domain (rest looked up from reference TRBV5-1 and TRBJ2-3): KAGVTQTPRYLIKTRGQQVTLSCSPISGHRSVSWYQQTPGQGLQFLFEYFSETQRNKGNFPGRFSGRQFSNSRSEMNVSTLELGDSALYLCASSPGGTGVADTQYFGPGTRLTVL.

The V gene is TRBV4-1, the J gene TRBJ2-7, with D perhaps matching TRBD1 (6 bases). The CDR3 length is 14 residues. The germline V gene encodes CDR1 MGHRA and CDR2 YSYEKL. The V gene lost 0 bases and the J gene lost 3 bases, with 9 bases spanning the gap. This CDR3 is CASSQEIGGYEQYF. CDR3 in DNA: TGCGCCAGCAGCCAAGAGATAGGGGGCTACGAGCAGTACTTC.

This chain connects TRBV6-1 to TRBJ2-1, with 10 nucleotides matching TRBD1. Germline CDR1 and CDR2: MNHNS and SASEGT. CDR3 length: 15 amino acids. Trimming removed 2 bases from V and 8 bases from J; junction bases left unmatched: 6. In nucleotides, the CDR3 is TGTGCCAGCAGTGAATGGGGGACAGGGGCCCATGAGCAGTTCTTC. It specifies CASSEWGTGAHEQFF.

This rearrangement joins TRBV19 to TRBJ2-1, with 14 nucleotides matching TRBD2. Germline trimming cut 5 bases from V and 8 bases from J; bases unmatched to any gene: 8. This CDR3 has 16 amino acids. Germline CDR1 reads LNHDA; CDR2 reads SQIVND (reference sequence). The CDR3 loop is CASSFRLAGGLDEQFF. The CDR3 region has the DNA TGTGCCAGTAGTTTCCGACTAGCGGGGGGGCTTGATGAGCAGTTCTTC.

This chain joins TRBV6-6 and TRBJ2-5, with 7 bases that match TRBD2. There are 16 residues in the CDR3. CDR1 is MNHNY, CDR2 SVGAGI, per germline (reference sequence). Germline trimming cut 0 bases from V and 3 bases from J; bases unmatched to any gene: 7. The CDR3 DNA sequence: TGTGCCAGCAGTTACTCCCGGGGGGAGGGAGAAGAGACCCAGTACTTC. Translating it yields CASSYSRGEGEETQYF.

V gene TRBV30 combines with J gene TRBJ2-7; 7 bases align to TRBD2. V trimming: 6 bases; J trimming: 1 base; junction bases outside the gene matches: 3. This CDR3 contains 12 residues. CDR1 and CDR2 (germline): GTSNPN, SVGIG (reference sequence). The CDR3, as DNA: TGTGCCTGTGGGGGGGGTTCCTACGAGCAGTACTTC. Its translation: CACGGGSYEQYF.

In its sample, this clone was seen once. CDR3: CASSGQNRETQYF. CDR3 nucleotide sequence: TGTGCCAGCAGCGGACAAAACAGAGAGACCCAGTACTTC. The J gene is TRBJ2-5, the V gene TRBV7-9; possibly TRBD1 for D (5 bases). The ends were cut back, 5 bases at V and 4 bases at J, with 11 bases in the middle. This CDR3 contains 13 residues. Germline values: CDR1 SEHNR, CDR2 FQNEAQ (reference sequence).

The chain links TRBV7-9 to TRBJ2-7; D might be TRBD1 or TRBD2, each matching 5 bases. Germline CDR1 and CDR2: SEHNR and FQNEAQ (reference sequence). The CDR3 runs to 14 residues. V lost 5 bases, J lost 7 bases, and 18 bases lay in between. The CDR3 spells CASSTDPGLGEQYF. The CDR3 DNA sequence: TGTGCCAGCAGCACCGATCCGGGGCTCGGGGAGCAGTACTTC.

Only one count was recorded for this clone. This rearrangement joins TRBV25-1 to TRBJ2-3; maybe TRBD1 (7 bases). The CDR3 spans 14 residues. V was shortened by 0 bases and J by 10 bases, with 14 bases between the two germline ends. From germline, CDR1 is MGHDK and CDR2 SYGVNS. The chain's CDR3 is CASSEYGRGESQYF. The CDR3, as DNA: TGTGCCAGCAGTGAATATGGCAGGGGGGAGTCGCAGTATTTT.